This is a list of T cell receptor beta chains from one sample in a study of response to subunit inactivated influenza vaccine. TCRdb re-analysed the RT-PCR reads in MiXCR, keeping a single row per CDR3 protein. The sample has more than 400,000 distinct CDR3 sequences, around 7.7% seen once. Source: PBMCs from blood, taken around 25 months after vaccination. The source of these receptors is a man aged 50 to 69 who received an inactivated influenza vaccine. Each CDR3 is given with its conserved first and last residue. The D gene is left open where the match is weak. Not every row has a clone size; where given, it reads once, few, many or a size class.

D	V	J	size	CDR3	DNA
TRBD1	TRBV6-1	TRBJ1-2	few	CASSGHRQGHYGYTF	TGTGCCAGCAGTGGACATCGACAGGGGCACTATGGCTACACCTTC
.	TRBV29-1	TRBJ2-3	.	CSVVRQRFTDTQYF	TGCAGCGTTGTCCGACAGCGGTTCACAGATACGCAGTATTTT
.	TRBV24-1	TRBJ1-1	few	CATSDSRRVTEAFF	TGTGCCACCAGTGACAGCCGTAGGGTCACTGAAGCTTTCTTT
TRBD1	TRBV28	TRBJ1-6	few	CAGQGSKSPLHF	TGTGCGGGACAGGGTTCGAAATCACCCCTCCACTTT
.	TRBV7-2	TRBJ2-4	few	CASSPREGGIQYF	TGTGCCAGCAGCCCAAGAGAGGGAGGCATTCAGTACTTC
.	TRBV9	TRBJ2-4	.	CASSAGTLQNIQYF	TGTGCCAGCAGCGCCGGGACCCTCCAAAACATTCAGTACTTC
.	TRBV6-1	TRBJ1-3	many	CASSPGGRPSGNTIYF	TGTGCCAGCAGTCCTGGGGGCAGGCCCTCTGGAAACACCATATATTTT
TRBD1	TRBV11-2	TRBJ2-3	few	CATALYGTGSTDTQYF	TGTGCCACCGCTCTCTACGGGACAGGGAGCACAGATACGCAGTATTTT
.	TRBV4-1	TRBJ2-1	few	CASSQVPRGDNEQFF	TGCGCCAGCAGCCAAGTCCCTAGGGGAGACAATGAGCAGTTCTTC
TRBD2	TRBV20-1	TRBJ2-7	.	CSARDRGLAGEGYF	TGCAGTGCTAGAGATCGGGGACTAGCGGGAGAAGGGTACTTC
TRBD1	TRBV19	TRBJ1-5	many	CASNPRPGGYQPQHF	TGTGCCAGCAACCCGAGGCCAGGGGGCTATCAGCCCCAGCATTTT
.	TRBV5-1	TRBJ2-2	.	CASSLDQDGELFF	TGCGCCAGCAGCTTGGACCAGGATGGGGAGCTGTTTTTT
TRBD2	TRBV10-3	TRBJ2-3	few	CATGGGTSSTDTQYF	TGTGCCACCGGGGGGGGGACCTCTAGCACAGATACGCAGTATTTT
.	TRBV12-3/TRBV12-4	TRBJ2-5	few	CASSLNRGGAPETQYF	TGTGCCAGCAGTTTGAATCGGGGTGGGGCCCCAGAGACCCAGTACTTC
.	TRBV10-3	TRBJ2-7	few	CAISEPHRYEQYF	TGTGCCATCAGTGAGCCTCATAGATACGAGCAGTACTTC
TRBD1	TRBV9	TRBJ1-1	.	CASSPWTGPNTEAFF	TGTGCCAGCAGCCCTTGGACAGGCCCCAACACTGAAGCTTTCTTT
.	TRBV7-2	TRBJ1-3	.	CASSLVPGQGNTIYF	TGTGCCAGCAGCTTAGTCCCGGGACAAGGAAACACCATATATTTT
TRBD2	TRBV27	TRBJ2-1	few	CASSPGTSWTRGDEQFF	TGTGCCAGCAGTCCCGGGACTAGCTGGACCCGAGGTGATGAGCAGTTCTTC
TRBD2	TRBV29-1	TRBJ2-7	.	CSAHSGSGYEQYF	TGCAGCGCCCATAGCGGGAGCGGCTACGAGCAGTACTTC
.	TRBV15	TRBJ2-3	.	CATSSSPQDTQYF	TGTGCCACCAGCAGTTCCCCACAAGATACGCAGTATTTT
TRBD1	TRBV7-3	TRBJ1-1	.	CASKVSGQSTEAFF	TGTGCCAGCAAGGTTTCGGGACAGTCCACTGAAGCTTTCTTT
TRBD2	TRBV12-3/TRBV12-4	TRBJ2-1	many	CASSLTGTSDEQFF	TGTGCCAGCAGTCTAACCGGGACTAGTGATGAGCAGTTCTTC
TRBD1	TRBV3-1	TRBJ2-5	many	CASSLQGVETQYF	TGTGCCAGCAGCCTGCAGGGGGTAGAGACCCAGTACTTC
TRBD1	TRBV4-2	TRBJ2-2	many	CASSPVGTASTGELFF	TGTGCCAGCAGCCCCGTGGGGACAGCGAGCACCGGGGAGCTGTTTTTT
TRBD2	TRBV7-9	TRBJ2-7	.	CASSLPTSDTYEQYF	TGTGCCAGCAGCCTTCCGACTAGCGATACCTACGAGCAGTACTTC
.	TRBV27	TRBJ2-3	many	CASRYGYASTDTQYF	TGTGCCAGCAGATATGGGTATGCTAGCACAGATACGCAGTATTTT
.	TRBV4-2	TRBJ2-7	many	CASSLDLGAYEQYF	TGTGCCAGCAGCCTGGACCTAGGCGCCTACGAGCAGTACTTC
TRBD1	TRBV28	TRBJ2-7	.	CASSVGQEYEQYF	TGTGCCAGCAGTGTCGGACAGGAATACGAGCAGTACTTC
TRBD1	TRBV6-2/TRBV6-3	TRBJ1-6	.	CASSYADRGNSPLHF	TGTGCCAGCAGTTACGCCGACAGGGGGAATTCACCCCTCCACTTT
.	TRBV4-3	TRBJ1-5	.	CASSQASGGNQPQHF	TGCGCCAGCAGCCAAGCCTCGGGGGGCAATCAGCCCCAGCATTTT
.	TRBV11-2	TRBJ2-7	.	CASSFDTFDSYEQYF	TGTGCCAGCAGCTTCGACACCTTTGACTCCTACGAGCAGTACTTC
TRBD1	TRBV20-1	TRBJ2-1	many	CSVKPGGYNEQFF	TGCAGTGTTAAACCAGGGGGTTACAATGAGCAGTTCTTC
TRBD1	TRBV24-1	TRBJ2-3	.	CATSDGTGYPDTQYF	TGTGCCACCAGTGATGGGACAGGTTATCCAGATACGCAGTATTTT
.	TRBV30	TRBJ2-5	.	CAWSWGFQETQYF	TGTGCCTGGAGCTGGGGCTTCCAAGAGACCCAGTACTTC
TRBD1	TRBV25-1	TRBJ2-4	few	CASSGGVDRQYF	TGTGCCAGCAGTGGTGGTGTGGACAGGCAGTACTTC